The 29 T cell receptor beta chains listed next were all sequenced from one sample in a study of shared clonotypes between healthy human individuals. Sequencing used immunoSEQ multiplex PCR; TCRdb keeps in-frame clones, though not all of them. The sample consists of around 2.1 million clones, approximately 95% of them appearing once. The sequencing input was naive CD4+ T cells sorted from blood. Regarding subset: CD45RA+ positively selected. These receptor sequences come from a man between 18 and 29 years old in good health.

The rearrangement joins TRBV27 to TRBJ2-7; D perhaps matches TRBD2 (5 bases). V dropped 6 bases and J dropped 5 bases, with 23 bases sitting between them. The germline V gene encodes CDR1 MNHEY and CDR2 SMNVEV (reference sequence). The CDR3 has 16 amino acids. CDR3: CASRTGSRSIFNEQYF. The CDR3 DNA is TGTGCCAGCAGAACGGGGTCTAGAAGCATATTCAACGAGCAGTACTTC.

This chain uses TRBV7-6 with TRBJ2-7, with a tentative D call TRBD1 (6 bases). Germline lookup yields CDR1 SGHVS and CDR2 FNYEAQ. The CDR3 extends over 20 amino acids. Trimming took 1 base from V and 3 from J, leaving 28 bases between them. Here the CDR3 DNA reads TGTGCCAGCAGCTTAGATCTGCCCCCTCTAGACAGGCCTTGGGACTACGAGCAGTACTTC. As protein: CASSLDLPPLDRPWDYEQYF.

V gene TRBV5-4 combines with J gene TRBJ1-2, with unresolved D. Deletions cut 2 bases from V and 8 bases from J, with 10 bases between. There are 12 residues in the CDR3. Germline V gives CDR1 SGHNT, CDR2 YYREEE (reference sequence). The CDR3 DNA is TGTGCCAGCAGCTTAAGGGAGGTCGGCTACACCTTC. Protein sequence: CASSLREVGYTF.

The V and J genes are TRBV28 and TRBJ1-2; 8 bases fit TRBD1. Germline CDR1 and CDR2: MDHEN and SYDVKM. CDR3 size: 16 residues. V gave up 5 bases and J gave up 4 bases; unmatched junction bases: 12. CDR3 nucleotides: TGTGCCAGCAGTCAACACCTCAGGGGGCGCGGCTATGGCTACACCTTC. This translates into CASSQHLRGRGYGYTF.

This clone has a single count. The chain employs TRBV7-6 and TRBJ2-7; 7 bases line up with TRBD1. V lost 2 bases and J lost 4; bases outside the gene matches: 5. This CDR3 spans 14 amino acids. Germline CDR1 SGHVS, CDR2 FNYEAQ. For the CDR3, the DNA is TGTGCCAGCAGCTTACCCTCGACAGGGTACGAGCAGTACTTC. It codes for CASSLPSTGYEQYF.

V usage is TRBV9 and J usage is TRBJ2-3; maybe TRBD1 (6 bases). The CDR3 is 16 amino acids. Deletions cut 3 bases from V and 0 bases from J, with 14 bases between. The V gene's germline CDR1 is SGDLS and CDR2 YYNGEE. The CDR3 region is CASSATGDYSTDTQYF. The CDR3 nucleotides are TGTGCCAGCAGCGCGACAGGCGATTATAGCACAGATACGCAGTATTTT. Based on the CDR3 plus reference TRBV9 and TRBJ2-3, the full variable domain is DSGVTQTPKHLITATGQRVTLRCSPRSGDLSVYWYQQSLDQGLQFLIQYYNGEERAKGNILERFSAQQFPDLHSELNLSSLELGDSALYFCASSATGDYSTDTQYFGPGTRLTVL.

V is TRBV27 and J is TRBJ1-3; the D is unclear. Trimming took 5 bases from V and 0 from J, leaving 14 bases between them. The CDR3 runs to 16 residues. Germline V gene sequence: CDR1 MNHEY, CDR2 SMNVEV (reference sequence). CDR3 DNA: TGTGCCAGCAGTCAACGGGGTTCGCCCTCTGGAAACACCATATATTTT. Its translation is CASSQRGSPSGNTIYF.

The CDR3 sequence: CAISDHGLAGGDYEQYF. The CDR3, as DNA: TGTGCCATCAGTGACCACGGGCTAGCGGGAGGTGACTACGAGCAGTACTTC. The V gene is TRBV10-3, the J gene TRBJ2-7, with 11 nucleotides matching TRBD2. Germline V gene lookup returns CDR1 ENHRY and CDR2 SYGVKD. The CDR3 length is 17 residues. Unmatched junction bases numbered 10, after V lost 3 bases and J lost 3 bases.

CDR3 bases: TGTGCCAGCAGCTCTAGCGGAGGGTACTCCTACAATGAGCAGTTCTTC. Protein: CASSSSGGYSYNEQFF. This chain connects TRBV7-9 to TRBJ2-1, with 7 bases matching TRBD2. In germline, CDR1 is SEHNR, CDR2 FQNEAQ (reference sequence). The CDR3 length is 16 residues. V was pared by 4 bases and J by 0 bases, with 6 bases of the junction left unmatched.

The rearrangement uses TRBV7-2 and TRBJ2-3; D is undetermined. V lost 4 bases and J 4 bases, leaving 12 bases between the germline ends. Per the germline V gene, CDR1 is SGHTA and CDR2 is FQGNSA. The CDR3 is 14 residues long. The DNA of the CDR3 is TGTGCCAGCAGCTACCCGTCTCGCCCAGATACGCAGTATTTT. This translates into CASSYPSRPDTQYF.

This chain joins TRBV5-4 and TRBJ1-1; D unresolved. The germline gives CDR1 SGHNT, CDR2 YYREEE (reference sequence). CDR3 length: 13 amino acids. Trimming removed 1 base at V and 3 bases at J, with 7 bases between. For the CDR3, the DNA is TGTGCCAGCAGCTTGATAAGGGACACTGAAGCTTTCTTT. Translation gives CASSLIRDTEAFF.

As regards this clone: The identical CDR3 is also encoded by other nucleotide sequences in the sample. This chain uses TRBV19 with TRBJ2-2; 14 bases match TRBD2. The CDR3 has 14 residues. Per the germline V gene, CDR1 is LNHDA and CDR2 is SQIVND (reference sequence). With 9 bases clipped from V and 5 bases from J, the junction kept 2 bases outside the gene matches. This chain's CDR3 is CASRLAGGTGELFF. The CDR3 DNA is TGTGCCAGCCGACTAGCGGGAGGGACCGGGGAGCTGTTTTTT.

This chain connects TRBV5-4 to TRBJ2-2; 7 nucleotides line up with TRBD1. Trimming took 4 bases from V and 2 from J; bases not matched to a gene: 5. Per germline, CDR1 SGHNT and CDR2 YYREEE (reference sequence). This CDR3 contains 15 residues. In DNA, the CDR3 is TGTGCCAGCAGCCTGGGACAGAAAAACACCGGGGAGCTGTTTTTT. As protein: CASSLGQKNTGELFF.

Note on this clone: The same CDR3 also results from other DNA sequences found in this sample. CDR3 sequence (DNA): TGTGCCAGCAGTTTAAGACAGGGGTACGAGCAGTACTTC. Residues: CASSLRQGYEQYF. The J gene is TRBJ2-7, the V gene TRBV27, with 8 bases identical to TRBD1. V trimming: 2 bases; J trimming: 4 bases; junction bases outside the gene matches: 1. The CDR3 is 13 residues long. In germline, CDR1 is MNHEY, CDR2 SMNVEV (reference sequence).

V gene TRBV29-1 combines with J gene TRBJ1-4; 8 positions agree with TRBD1. Germline-derived CDR1 and CDR2 are SQVTM and ANQGSEA. V was clipped by 8 bases and J by 2 bases; unmatched bases: 13. This CDR3 is 16 amino acids long. As DNA, the CDR3 is TGCAGCCTCCATCCCCAGCAGGGGGCGACTAATGAAAAACTGTTTTTT. Its translation: CSLHPQQGATNEKLFF.

The genes are TRBV5-1 and TRBJ2-5; the match to TRBD1 covers 7 bases. The CDR3 has 15 residues. The germline V gene encodes CDR1 SGHRS and CDR2 YFSETQ. With 4 bases clipped from V and 2 bases from J, the junction kept 8 bases outside the gene matches. CDR3 DNA sequence: TGCGCCAGCAGCCCCGGACAGGTCAGACAAGAGACCCAGTACTTC. It translates to CASSPGQVRQETQYF.

The chain uses TRBV2 and TRBJ1-5; TRBD1 might be the D (5 bases). Germline CDR1 SNHLY, CDR2 FYNNEI. This CDR3 region has 12 residues. V lost 6 bases and J 7 bases, leaving 10 bases between the germline ends. CDR3 sequence reads: CASRRDQQPQHF. The CDR3 DNA is TGTGCCAGCAGAAGGGACCAACAGCCCCAGCATTTT.

The chain combines TRBV19 with TRBJ1-5; D ambiguous. Germline V gene data show CDR1 as LNHDA and CDR2 as SQIVND (reference sequence). CDR3 length: 12 residues. V was shortened by 5 bases and J by 7 bases, with 9 bases between the two germline ends. The CDR3 DNA is TGTGCCAGTAGTCCCGGGTCCCAGCCCCAGCATTTT. Translated: CASSPGSQPQHF.

The chain has TRBV2 and TRBJ1-1; 7 positions match TRBD1. CDR1 is SNHLY, CDR2 FYNNEI, per germline. This CDR3 comprises 14 residues. V dropped 7 bases and J dropped 1; count of bases not matched to a gene: 6. As DNA, the CDR3 is TGTGCCAGCAACCTACAGGGGACGAACACTGAAGCTTTCTTT. It translates to CASNLQGTNTEAFF.

The chain links TRBV10-3 to TRBJ2-2, with D possibly being TRBD2 (5 bases). V was clipped by 10 bases and J by 4 bases, with 13 bases between them. This CDR3 is built from 13 residues. Germline values: CDR1 ENHRY, CDR2 SYGVKD. The CDR3 is CATKDSPTGELFF. The CDR3 DNA reads as TGTGCCACCAAGGACTCGCCCACCGGGGAGCTGTTTTTT.

This clone was counted a single time. The V gene is TRBV10-3, the J gene TRBJ2-7; possibly TRBD1 or TRBD2 for D (5 bases each). With 4 bases removed from V and 3 bases from J, the gap between germline ends came to 16 bases. This CDR3 has 15 residues. The germline V gene has CDR1 ENHRY and CDR2 SYGVKD. The CDR3 spells CAISGLRDASYEQYF. CDR3 DNA: TGTGCCATCAGTGGTTTGAGGGACGCCAGCTACGAGCAGTACTTC.

The chain couples TRBV27 to TRBJ2-7; 16 bases line up with TRBD2. The length of the CDR3 is 15 residues. The germline V gene encodes CDR1 MNHEY and CDR2 SMNVEV (reference sequence). V shed 3 bases, J shed 9 bases, and the junction held 5 bases outside the gene matches. The DNA of the CDR3 is TGTGCCAGCAGTTTTGGGGGACTAGCGGGAGGGGTGCAGTACTTC. Its translation is CASSFGGLAGGVQYF.

This rearrangement joins TRBV5-1 to TRBJ1-1; D ambiguous. Per germline, CDR1 SGHRS and CDR2 YFSETQ. V was trimmed by 0 bases and J by 4 bases, leaving 10 bases between them. The length of the CDR3 is 14 residues. CDR3 bases: TGCGCCAGCAGCTTGGGGGAGGCGGGCACTGAAGCTTTCTTT. This codes for CASSLGEAGTEAFF.

This chain connects TRBV5-6 to TRBJ2-3; no clear D gene. This CDR3 has 15 amino acids. V lost 0 bases to trimming and J lost 0 bases, with 8 bases between them. Germline V lookup: CDR1 SGHDT, CDR2 YYEEEE. CDR3 protein: CASSLGRPSTDTQYF. As DNA, the CDR3 is TGTGCCAGCAGCTTGGGCAGGCCTAGCACAGATACGCAGTATTTT. Full variable domain (remainder filled in from reference TRBV5-6 and TRBJ2-3): DAGVTQSPTHLIKTRGQQVTLRCSPKSGHDTVSWYQQALGQGPQFIFQYYEEEERQRGNFPDRFSGHQFPNYSSELNVNALLLGDSALYLCASSLGRPSTDTQYFGPGTRLTVL.

The CDR3 bases are TGTGCCAGCAGTTGGATGATCTCCTACGAGCAGTACTTC. This gives the protein CASSWMISYEQYF. The chain recombines TRBV6-6 with TRBJ2-7; D not resolved. V was cut by 4 bases and J by 0 bases, with 7 bases left in between. This CDR3 comprises 13 residues. The germline V gene encodes CDR1 MNHNY and CDR2 SVGAGI (reference sequence).

The chain joins TRBV4-1 to TRBJ2-5, with TRBD1 identical over 8 bases. Germline loops: CDR1 MGHRA, CDR2 YSYEKL. With V trimmed by 1 base and J by 5 bases, 3 bases remained unmatched. The CDR3 has 14 residues. The CDR3 region has the DNA TGCGCCAGCAGCCAAGTGGACAGGGCGGAGACCCAGTACTTC. Translation gives CASSQVDRAETQYF.

The rearrangement links TRBV10-3 to TRBJ2-7, with TRBD2 identical over 7 bases. The CDR3 totals 15 residues. V lost 4 bases and J lost 3; bases outside the gene matches: 9. The germline gives CDR1 ENHRY, CDR2 SYGVKD. Here the CDR3 DNA reads TGTGCCATCAGTGCCGGCCAGCGGGAACTCTACGAGCAGTACTTC. Protein sequence: CAISAGQRELYEQYF.

About this clone itself: The same CDR3 can be traced to other DNA sequences in this sample. The rearrangement uses TRBV5-1 and TRBJ2-7; either TRBD1 or TRBD2 may fit D (5 bases each). In germline, CDR1 is SGHRS, CDR2 YFSETQ. The CDR3 contains 14 residues. V lost 1 base, J lost 2 bases, and 10 bases lay in between. Here the CDR3 DNA reads TGCGCCAGCAGCTTGTCCGGGGCAACCTACGAGCAGTACTTC. Amino acids: CASSLSGATYEQYF.

The chain couples TRBV5-1 to TRBJ1-2; D unclear. Germline-derived CDR1 and CDR2 are SGHRS and YFSETQ. V was trimmed by 0 bases and J by 2 bases, leaving 11 bases between them. This CDR3 is built from 15 residues. The CDR3 nucleotides are TGCGCCAGCAGCTTGGGCCAGAGCCCGAACTATGGCTACACCTTC. It is translated as CASSLGQSPNYGYTF.